These T cell receptor beta chains were read from a single sample in a study of early T cells in non-severe SARS-CoV-2 infection. TCRdb redid the calling of the 5' RACE reads with MiXCR, one entry per CDR3 protein. The table has fewer than 85,000 distinct CDR3 sequences, about 11% seen once. Source: whole blood, taken at baseline. Receptor source: an adult who was a healthcare worker with PCR-confirmed SARS-CoV-2 infection or an uninfected control (not recorded which). The CDR3 runs from the conserved cysteine through the conserved F or W. D genes are given only for firm matches. Size is stated for part of the rows, as once, few or many counts, or as a class when the clone is expanded.

cdr3_aa: CASSTDSYNQPQHF
cdr3_nt: TGTGCCAGCAGCACGGACAGCTACAATCAGCCCCAGCATTTT
clone_size: .
d_call: .
j_call: TRBJ1-5
cdr3_length: 14
v_call: TRBV2

cdr3_aa: CASSQGLILSNQPQHF
cdr3_nt: TGTGCCAGCAGTCAAGGACTGATATTAAGCAATCAGCCCCAGCATTTT
clone_size: .
d_call: .
j_call: TRBJ1-5
cdr3_length: 16
v_call: TRBV7-8

cdr3_aa: CSVDSSYNEQFF
cdr3_nt: TGCAGCGTTGATAGCTCCTACAATGAGCAGTTCTTC
clone_size: .
d_call: .
j_call: TRBJ2-1
cdr3_length: 12
v_call: TRBV29-1

cdr3_aa: CAWSVLGGSADTQYF
cdr3_nt: TGTGCCTGGAGTGTACTGGGGGGAAGCGCAGATACGCAGTATTTT
clone_size: .
d_call: .
j_call: TRBJ2-3
cdr3_length: 15
v_call: TRBV30

cdr3_aa: CASSLRGPSSTDTQYF
cdr3_nt: TGCGCCAGCAGCCTCAGGGGGCCATCTAGCACAGATACGCAGTATTTT
clone_size: .
d_call: TRBD1
j_call: TRBJ2-3
cdr3_length: 16
v_call: TRBV5-1

cdr3_aa: CASSQGVEAFF
cdr3_nt: TGTGCCAGCAGCCAAGGAGTAGAAGCTTTCTTT
clone_size: few
d_call: .
j_call: TRBJ1-1
cdr3_length: 11
v_call: TRBV3-1

cdr3_aa: CASSLAQPGNTIYF
cdr3_nt: TGTGCCAGCAGCTTAGCCCAACCTGGAAACACCATATATTTT
clone_size: few
d_call: .
j_call: TRBJ1-3
cdr3_length: 14
v_call: TRBV7-9

cdr3_aa: CSVLRRGADTQYF
cdr3_nt: TGCAGCGTTCTTAGGCGGGGGGCCGATACGCAGTATTTT
clone_size: .
d_call: TRBD2
j_call: TRBJ2-3
cdr3_length: 13
v_call: TRBV29-1

cdr3_aa: CASSLSGGSYNEQFF
cdr3_nt: TGTGCCAGCAGCCTTAGCGGGGGGTCCTACAATGAGCAGTTCTTC
clone_size: many
d_call: TRBD2
j_call: TRBJ2-1
cdr3_length: 15
v_call: TRBV7-2

cdr3_aa: CSASRLRGRNPEAFF
cdr3_nt: TGCAGTGCTAGTCGACTCAGGGGGCGTAATCCTGAAGCTTTCTTT
clone_size: .
d_call: TRBD1
j_call: TRBJ1-1
cdr3_length: 15
v_call: TRBV20-1

cdr3_aa: CASSLPGWKTYEQYF
cdr3_nt: TGTGCCAGCAGTCTCCCCGGTTGGAAGACCTACGAGCAGTACTTC
clone_size: many
d_call: .
j_call: TRBJ2-7
cdr3_length: 15
v_call: TRBV28

cdr3_aa: CASSPMSDRAAGELFF
cdr3_nt: TGTGCCAGCAGCCCCATGTCGGACAGGGCAGCCGGGGAGCTGTTTTTT
clone_size: .
d_call: TRBD1
j_call: TRBJ2-2
cdr3_length: 16
v_call: TRBV7-3

cdr3_aa: CASSEDRPGNIQYF
cdr3_nt: TGTGCCAGCAGTGAGGACCGCCCCGGGAACATTCAGTACTTC
clone_size: few
d_call: .
j_call: TRBJ2-4
cdr3_length: 14
v_call: TRBV28

cdr3_aa: CASSDRIYEQYF
cdr3_nt: TGTGCCAGCAGTGACAGGATTTACGAGCAGTACTTC
clone_size: few
d_call: .
j_call: TRBJ2-7
cdr3_length: 12
v_call: TRBV28

cdr3_aa: CASSQLRAETQYF
cdr3_nt: TGTGCCAGCAGCCAATTGAGGGCTGAGACCCAGTACTTC
clone_size: .
d_call: .
j_call: TRBJ2-5
cdr3_length: 13
v_call: TRBV14

cdr3_aa: CASSLDRGETQYF
cdr3_nt: TGTGCCAGCAGCTTAGATCGGGGGGAGACCCAGTACTTC
clone_size: many
d_call: .
j_call: TRBJ2-5
cdr3_length: 13
v_call: TRBV7-7

cdr3_aa: CASSMGHSRYEQYF
cdr3_nt: TGTGCCAGTAGTATGGGACACAGCCGCTACGAGCAGTACTTC
clone_size: few
d_call: .
j_call: TRBJ2-7
cdr3_length: 14
v_call: TRBV19

cdr3_aa: CSAADTGELFF
cdr3_nt: TGCAGCGCAGCCGACACCGGGGAGCTGTTTTTT
clone_size: few
d_call: .
j_call: TRBJ2-2
cdr3_length: 11
v_call: TRBV29-1

cdr3_aa: CASSLFGGNQPQHF
cdr3_nt: TGTGCCAGCAGTTTGTTTGGCGGAAATCAGCCCCAGCATTTT
clone_size: .
d_call: .
j_call: TRBJ1-5
cdr3_length: 14
v_call: TRBV12-3/TRBV12-4

cdr3_aa: CASRDVVTRPYEQYF
cdr3_nt: TGTGCCAGCAGGGATGTAGTTACTCGACCTTACGAGCAGTACTTC
clone_size: .
d_call: .
j_call: TRBJ2-7
cdr3_length: 15
v_call: TRBV2

cdr3_aa: CASSKGAGDEQFF
cdr3_nt: TGTGCCAGCAGTAAAGGGGCTGGGGATGAGCAGTTCTTC
clone_size: few
d_call: .
j_call: TRBJ2-1
cdr3_length: 13
v_call: TRBV5-4

cdr3_aa: CASSLDRNTLAKNIQYF
cdr3_nt: TGTGCCAGCAGCTTAGACCGAAATACCCTAGCCAAAAACATTCAGTACTTC
clone_size: few
d_call: .
j_call: TRBJ2-4
cdr3_length: 17
v_call: TRBV11-2

cdr3_aa: CASSPTTVGTEAFF
cdr3_nt: TGTGCCAGCAGTCCCACAACCGTCGGTACTGAAGCTTTCTTT
clone_size: .
d_call: .
j_call: TRBJ1-1
cdr3_length: 14
v_call: TRBV27

cdr3_aa: CAISERGERLAKINNEQFF
cdr3_nt: TGTGCCATCAGTGAGAGGGGGGAGCGACTAGCGAAAATCAACAATGAGCAGTTCTTC
clone_size: .
d_call: TRBD2
j_call: TRBJ2-1
cdr3_length: 19
v_call: TRBV10-3

cdr3_aa: CSVDGYGYTF
cdr3_nt: TGCAGCGTTGATGGCTATGGCTACACCTTC
clone_size: many
d_call: .
j_call: TRBJ1-2
cdr3_length: 10
v_call: TRBV29-1

cdr3_aa: CASSYGTEGPLHF
cdr3_nt: TGTGCCAGCAGCTATGGGACAGAAGGCCCCCTCCACTTT
clone_size: .
d_call: TRBD1
j_call: TRBJ1-6
cdr3_length: 13
v_call: TRBV7-9

cdr3_aa: CASSRGLIGNTIYF
cdr3_nt: TGTGCCAGCAGCAGGGGGCTAATTGGAAACACCATATATTTT
clone_size: many
d_call: TRBD1
j_call: TRBJ1-3
cdr3_length: 14
v_call: TRBV7-9